These 13 T cell receptor beta chains were all obtained from the same sample, sequenced in a study of immune evolution from preneoplasia to lung adenocarcinoma. TCRdb's table, derived via immunoSEQ multiplex PCR, lists solely in-frame clones and lacks some. The sample contains more than 13,000 clones, 80% of which appear only once. Sequences were obtained from FFPE minimally invasive lung adenocarcinoma tissue. The receptors come from a person aged 70 to 85 with lung adenocarcinoma.

The rearrangement uses TRBV28 and TRBJ1-6; D unresolved. The V and J ends lost 11 bases and 0 bases respectively, with 11 bases between them. Per germline, CDR1 MDHEN and CDR2 SYDVKM. The CDR3 loop spans 14 amino acids. The CDR3 DNA follows: TGTGCCGGCAATCGGGGCTCCTATAATTCACCCCTCCACTTT. As protein: CAGNRGSYNSPLHF.

The gene calls are TRBV28 and TRBJ1-4, with 7 bases that match TRBD1. This CDR3 has 15 residues. Germline trimming cut 6 bases from V and 7 bases from J; bases unmatched to any gene: 11. The V gene's germline CDR1 is MDHEN and CDR2 SYDVKM. In DNA form, the CDR3 reads TGTGCCAGCAGCCCCACGACAGGGCGGCGTGAAAAACTGTTTTTT. This encodes CASSPTTGRREKLFF.

V usage is TRBV2 and J usage is TRBJ1-1; 8 bases match TRBD1. Germline V gene data show CDR1 as SNHLY and CDR2 as FYNNEI. The CDR3 is 15 residues long. The V segment lost 4 bases and the J segment 1 base; nucleotides outside the gene matches: 5. The CDR3 region is CASSGTGGENTEAFF. For the CDR3, the DNA is TGTGCCAGCAGTGGTACAGGGGGGGAGAACACTGAAGCTTTCTTT.

This chain links TRBV12-5 with TRBJ2-2; D not certain. Trimming left V 7 bases short and J 3 bases short, with 18 bases between. The germline V gene encodes CDR1 LGHNT and CDR2 FRNRAP. There are 16 residues in the CDR3. CDR3 in amino acids: CASDFSELSHTGELFF. DNA of the CDR3: TGTGCTAGTGACTTCTCGGAGTTATCGCACACCGGGGAGCTGTTTTTT. Filled out from reference TRBV12-5 and TRBJ2-2, the complete variable domain reads DARVTQTPRHKVTEMGQEVTMRCQPILGHNTVFWYRQTMMQGLELLAYFRNRAPLDDSGMPKDRFSAEMPDATLATLKIQPSEPRDSAVYFCASDFSELSHTGELFFGEGSRLTVL.

This clone is a singleton in its sample. This chain connects TRBV5-4 to TRBJ2-7; TRBD2 aligns across 7 bases. The germline V gene has CDR1 SGHNT and CDR2 YYREEE (reference sequence). J lost 5 bases, V lost 3 bases, and 5 bases had no gene match. The CDR3 is made up of 13 amino acids. Here the CDR3 DNA reads TGTGCCAGCAGCTCTGAGCGGGAAGACGAGCAGTACTTC. Translating gives CASSSEREDEQYF.

In its sample, this clone was seen a few times. The gene calls are TRBV19 and TRBJ1-2; 7 bases agree with TRBD1. Germline CDR1 LNHDA, CDR2 SQIVND (reference sequence). Germline trimming cut 2 bases from V and 8 bases from J; bases unmatched to any gene: 14. CDR3 length equals 16 residues. The CDR3 DNA reads TGTGCCAGTAGTATAAAACCCAAGATGCAGGGGGTCGGCTACACCTTC. It codes for CASSIKPKMQGVGYTF. Based on the CDR3 plus reference TRBV19 and TRBJ1-2, the full variable domain is DGGITQSPKYLFRKEGQNVTLSCEQNLNHDAMYWYRQDPGQGLRLIYYSQIVNDFQKGDIAEGYSVSREKKESFPLTVTSAQKNPTAFYLCASSIKPKMQGVGYTFGSGTRLTVV.

A remark on this clone: A far larger clone is one base from this, pointing to a likely read error. The CDR3 here is CASTRFNNEQFF. The CDR3 DNA is TGTGCCAGCACCAGATTCAACAATGAGCAGTTCTTC. V usage is TRBV2 and J usage is TRBJ2-1; D call uncertain. The CDR3 extends over 12 amino acids. Germline lookup yields CDR1 SNHLY and CDR2 FYNNEI. Trimming shortened V by 7 bases and J by 5 bases, and 9 bases separated the two germline ends.

The rearrangement joins TRBV19 to TRBJ1-4; the D gene is possibly TRBD1 (5 bases). V gave up 3 bases and J gave up 5 bases, with 10 bases separating them. The CDR3 contains 14 residues. The germline gives CDR1 LNHDA, CDR2 SQIVND (reference sequence). This CDR3 is CASSIRQKNEKLFF. The CDR3 region has the DNA TGTGCCAGTAGTATCCGACAGAAAAATGAAAAACTGTTTTTT. The full variable domain, in which reference TRBV19 and TRBJ1-4 provide the parts outside the CDR3, is DGGITQSPKYLFRKEGQNVTLSCEQNLNHDAMYWYRQDPGQGLRLIYYSQIVNDFQKGDIAEGYSVSREKKESFPLTVTSAQKNPTAFYLCASSIRQKNEKLFFGSGTQLSVL.

The chain joins TRBV4-2 to TRBJ1-1; no firm D call. The germline gives CDR1 LGHNA, CDR2 YNFKEQ. V was pared by 4 bases and J by 0 bases, with 6 bases between. This CDR3 region has 13 residues. The CDR3 nucleotides read TGTGCCAGCAGCCTAAGCATGAACACTGAAGCTTTCTTT. Its translation is CASSLSMNTEAFF.

The chain recombines TRBV21-1 with TRBJ1-2; TRBD1 was called by the table and not checked on the DNA. TRBV21-1 is termed a pseudogene. This CDR3 has 16 amino acids. The CDR3 here is CASRPISTEKNYGYTF. The CDR3 DNA sequence: TGTGCCAGCAGACCAATATCGACAGAGAAAAACTATGGCTACACCTTC.

J is TRBJ2-2 and V is TRBV5-1; D gene uncertain. From germline, CDR1 is SGHRS and CDR2 YFSETQ. Trimming shortened V by 0 bases and J by 1 base, and 7 bases separated the two germline ends. This CDR3 comprises 15 residues. The CDR3 DNA reads TGCGCCAGCAGCTTGGCCCGGGTGAACACCGGGGAGCTGTTTTTT. Its translation is CASSLARVNTGELFF.

The chain links TRBV15 to TRBJ1-2; D is uncertain. The germline V gene encodes CDR1 LNHNV and CDR2 YYDKDF (reference sequence). V gave up 0 bases and J gave up 4 bases, with 6 bases separating them. The CDR3 contains 13 residues. The CDR3 nucleotides read TGTGCCACCAGCAGAGATAGGCGCTATGGCTACACCTTC. It encodes CATSRDRRYGYTF.

CDR3 in DNA: TGTGCCAGCAGTCAAGACAGGGACAACACTGAAGCTTTCTTT. The encoded protein is CASSQDRDNTEAFF. The chain uses TRBV27 and TRBJ1-1, with 7 bases fitting TRBD1. J lost 2 bases, V lost 5 bases, and 5 bases had no gene match. The CDR3 runs 14 residues. Germline CDR1 and CDR2: MNHEY and SMNVEV (reference sequence).